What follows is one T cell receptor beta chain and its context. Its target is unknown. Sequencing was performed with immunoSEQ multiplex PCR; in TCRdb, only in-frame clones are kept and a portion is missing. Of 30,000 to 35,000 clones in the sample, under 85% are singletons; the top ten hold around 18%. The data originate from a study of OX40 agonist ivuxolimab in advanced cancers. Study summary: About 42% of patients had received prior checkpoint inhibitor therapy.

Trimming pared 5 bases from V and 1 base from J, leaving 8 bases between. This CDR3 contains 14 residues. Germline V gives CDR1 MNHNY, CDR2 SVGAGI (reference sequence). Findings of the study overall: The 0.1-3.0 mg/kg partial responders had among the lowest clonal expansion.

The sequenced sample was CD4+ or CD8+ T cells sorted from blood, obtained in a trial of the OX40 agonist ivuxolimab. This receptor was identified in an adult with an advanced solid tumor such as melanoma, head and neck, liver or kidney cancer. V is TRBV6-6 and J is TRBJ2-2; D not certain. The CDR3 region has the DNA TGTGCCAGCAGTCCTCAAAGGAACACCGGGGAGCTGTTTTTT. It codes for CASSPQRNTGELFF.